These 7 T cell receptor beta chains were all obtained from the same sample, sequenced in a study of shared clonotypes between healthy human individuals. Clones were sequenced by immunoSEQ multiplex PCR, and TCRdb holds only the in-frame ones, with some missing. The sample lists roughly 500,000 clones; about 96% were seen once. The material sequenced was naive CD4+ T cells sorted from blood. As for subset: CD45RA+ positively selected. These receptors all stem from a young woman in good health.

This clone was observed a handful of times. The rearrangement uses TRBV6-5 and TRBJ2-7, with 7 bases fitting TRBD1. Germline V CDR1 and CDR2: MNHEY, SVGAGI. Losses at the gene ends were 2 bases for V and 5 bases for J; bases not matched to a gene: 3. The CDR3 is made up of 13 amino acids. CDR3 coding DNA: TGTGCCAGCAGTTACAGGGGGCCCAACGAGCAGTACTTC. It translates to CASSYRGPNEQYF.

V gene TRBV19 combines with J gene TRBJ2-1; D is perhaps TRBD1 (6 bases). Germline lookup yields CDR1 LNHDA and CDR2 SQIVND (reference sequence). This CDR3 has 15 amino acids. V dropped 3 bases and J dropped 3 bases, with 12 bases sitting between them. The CDR3: CASSIGTLLYNEQFF. The CDR3 coding sequence is TGTGCCAGTAGTATTGGGACACTTCTCTACAATGAGCAGTTCTTC.

The chain recombines TRBV6-5 with TRBJ2-7; 8 nucleotides agree with TRBD1. The V segment lost 7 bases and the J segment 6 bases; nucleotides outside the gene matches: 5. The CDR3 has 12 amino acids. Per germline, CDR1 MNHEY and CDR2 SVGAGI. CDR3 in DNA: TGTGCCAGCATGAACAGGGGGAGCGAGCAGTACTTC. Its translation: CASMNRGSEQYF.

V usage is TRBV5-4 and J usage is TRBJ2-7, with 8 positions matching TRBD2. V was pared by 4 bases and J by 4 bases, with 16 bases of the junction left unmatched. The CDR3 runs to 17 residues. Germline lookup yields CDR1 SGHNT and CDR2 YYREEE (reference sequence). CDR3 DNA sequence: TGTGCCAGCAGCCTGGGAAAGGACCTCGGGAGGGTATACGAGCAGTACTTC. This sequence encodes CASSLGKDLGRVYEQYF.

This clone has a single count. The chain couples TRBV7-9 to TRBJ2-7; no clear D gene. Germline loops: CDR1 SEHNR, CDR2 FQNEAQ (reference sequence). The V end lost 3 bases, the J end lost 5 bases, and 8 bases lay between the germline ends. CDR3 size: 12 residues. CDR3 in amino acids: CASSFIVNEQYF. The CDR3 DNA reads TGTGCCAGCAGCTTCATAGTAAACGAGCAGTACTTC.

This clone was observed once. J is TRBJ2-1 and V is TRBV6-6; 10 bases map to TRBD2. V gave up 2 bases and J gave up 6 bases; unmatched junction bases: 7. The length of the CDR3 is 16 residues. Per germline, CDR1 MNHNY and CDR2 SVGAGI (reference sequence). The CDR3 region is CASSYSGLAGANEQFF. The CDR3 DNA reads TGTGCCAGCAGTTACAGCGGGCTAGCGGGAGCCAATGAGCAGTTCTTC.

This chain's CDR3 is CASSQDLATSYEQYF. In DNA form, the CDR3 reads TGCGCCAGCAGCCAAGATCTAGCTACTTCCTACGAGCAGTACTTC. The J gene is TRBJ2-7, the V gene TRBV4-1, with D possibly being TRBD2 (5 bases). Between the trimmed V and J ends, which lost 0 bases and 1 base, there was a span of 10 bases. The CDR3 spans 15 residues. Germline V gene lookup returns CDR1 MGHRA and CDR2 YSYEKL.